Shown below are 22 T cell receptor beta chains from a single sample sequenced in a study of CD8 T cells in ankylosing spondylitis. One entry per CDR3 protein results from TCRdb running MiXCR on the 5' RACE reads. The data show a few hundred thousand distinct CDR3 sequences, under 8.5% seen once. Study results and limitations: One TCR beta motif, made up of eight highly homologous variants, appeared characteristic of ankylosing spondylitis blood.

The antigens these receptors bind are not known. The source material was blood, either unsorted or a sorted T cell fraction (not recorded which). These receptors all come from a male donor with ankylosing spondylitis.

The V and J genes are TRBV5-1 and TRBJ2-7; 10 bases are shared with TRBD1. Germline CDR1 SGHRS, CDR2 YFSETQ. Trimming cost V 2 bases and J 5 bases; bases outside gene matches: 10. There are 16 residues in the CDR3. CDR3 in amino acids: CASSFNPGQGTHEQYF. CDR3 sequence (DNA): TGCGCCAGCAGCTTCAATCCGGGACAGGGGACCCACGAGCAGTACTTC. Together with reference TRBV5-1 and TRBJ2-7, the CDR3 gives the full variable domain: KAGVTQTPRYLIKTRGQQVTLSCSPISGHRSVSWYQQTPGQGLQFLFEYFSETQRNKGNFPGRFSGRQFSNSRSEMNVSTLELGDSALYLCASSFNPGQGTHEQYFGPGTRLTVT.

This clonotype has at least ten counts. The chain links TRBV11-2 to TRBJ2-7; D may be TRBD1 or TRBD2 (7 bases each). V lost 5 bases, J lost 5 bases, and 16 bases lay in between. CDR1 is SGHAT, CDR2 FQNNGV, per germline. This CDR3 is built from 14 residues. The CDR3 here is CASSPAGQSNEQYF. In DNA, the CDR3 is TGTGCCAGCAGCCCAGCGGGACAGTCTAACGAGCAGTACTTC.

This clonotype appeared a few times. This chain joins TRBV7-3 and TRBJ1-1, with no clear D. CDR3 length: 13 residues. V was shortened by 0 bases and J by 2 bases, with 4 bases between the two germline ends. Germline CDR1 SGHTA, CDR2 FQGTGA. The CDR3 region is CASSLTDNTEAFF. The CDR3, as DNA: TGTGCCAGCAGCTTAACTGACAACACTGAAGCTTTCTTT. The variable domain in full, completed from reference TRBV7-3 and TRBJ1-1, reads GAGVSQTPSNKVTEKGKYVELRCDPISGHTALYWYRQSLGQGPEFLIYFQGTGAADDSGLPNDRFFAVRPEGSVSTLKIQRTERGDSAVYLCASSLTDNTEAFFGQGTRLTVV.

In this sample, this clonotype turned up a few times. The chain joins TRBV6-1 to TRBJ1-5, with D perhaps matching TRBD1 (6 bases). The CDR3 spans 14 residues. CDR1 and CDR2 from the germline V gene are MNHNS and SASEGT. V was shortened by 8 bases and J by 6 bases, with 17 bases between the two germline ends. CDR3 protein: CASSDGGRGQPQHF. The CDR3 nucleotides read TGTGCCAGCTCCGACGGGGGGCGAGGTCAGCCCCAGCATTTT.

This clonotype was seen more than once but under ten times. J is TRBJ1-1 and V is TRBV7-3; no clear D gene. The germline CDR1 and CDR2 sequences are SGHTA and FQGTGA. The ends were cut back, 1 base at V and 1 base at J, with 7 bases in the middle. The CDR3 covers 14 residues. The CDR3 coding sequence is TGTGCCAGCAGCTTAATGGAGGGGAACACTGAAGCTTTCTTT. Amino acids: CASSLMEGNTEAFF.

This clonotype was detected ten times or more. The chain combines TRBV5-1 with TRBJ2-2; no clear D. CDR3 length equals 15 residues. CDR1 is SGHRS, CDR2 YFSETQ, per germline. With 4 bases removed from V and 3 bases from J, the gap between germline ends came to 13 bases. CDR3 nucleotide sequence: TGCGCCAGCAGCCCGATCTCCTCGGACACCGGGGAGCTGTTTTTT. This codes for CASSPISSDTGELFF.

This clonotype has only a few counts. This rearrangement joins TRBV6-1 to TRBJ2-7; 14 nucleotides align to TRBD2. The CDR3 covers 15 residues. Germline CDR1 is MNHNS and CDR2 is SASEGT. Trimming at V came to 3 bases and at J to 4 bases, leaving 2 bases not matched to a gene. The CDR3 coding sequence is TGTGCCAGCAGTGATGGGACTAGCGGGAGTTACGAGCAGTACTTC. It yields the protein CASSDGTSGSYEQYF.

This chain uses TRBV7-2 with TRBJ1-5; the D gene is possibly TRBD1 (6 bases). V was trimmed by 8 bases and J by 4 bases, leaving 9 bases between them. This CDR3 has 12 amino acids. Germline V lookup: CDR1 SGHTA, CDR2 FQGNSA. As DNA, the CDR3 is TGTGCCAGCGCGGACAGAAATCAGCCCCAGCATTTT. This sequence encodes CASADRNQPQHF.

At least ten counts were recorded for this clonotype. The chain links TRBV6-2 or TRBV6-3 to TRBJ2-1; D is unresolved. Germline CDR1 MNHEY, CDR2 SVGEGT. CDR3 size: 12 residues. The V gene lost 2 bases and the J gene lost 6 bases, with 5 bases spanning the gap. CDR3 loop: CASSYPPNEQFF. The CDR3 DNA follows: TGTGCCAGCAGTTACCCGCCCAATGAGCAGTTCTTC.

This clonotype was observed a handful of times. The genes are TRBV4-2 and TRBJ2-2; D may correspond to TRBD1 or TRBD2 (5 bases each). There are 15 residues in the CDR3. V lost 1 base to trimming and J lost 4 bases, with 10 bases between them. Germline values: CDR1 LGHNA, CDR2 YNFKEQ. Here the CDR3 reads CASSQGGTSTGELFF. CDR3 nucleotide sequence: TGTGCCAGCAGCCAAGGGGGGACGAGCACCGGGGAGCTGTTTTTT.

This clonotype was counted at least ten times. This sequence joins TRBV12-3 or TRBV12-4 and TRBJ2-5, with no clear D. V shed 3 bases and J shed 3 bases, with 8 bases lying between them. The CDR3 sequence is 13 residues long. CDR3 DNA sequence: TGTGCCAGCAGTTTGAGTAGGAAAGAGACCCAGTACTTC. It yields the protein CASSLSRKETQYF.

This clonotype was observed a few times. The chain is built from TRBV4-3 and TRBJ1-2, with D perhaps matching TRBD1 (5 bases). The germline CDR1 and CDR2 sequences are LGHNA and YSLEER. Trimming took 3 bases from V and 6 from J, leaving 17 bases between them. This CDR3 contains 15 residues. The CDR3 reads CASSHVLRDPNGYTF. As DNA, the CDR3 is TGCGCCAGCAGCCATGTCCTACGGGACCCCAATGGCTACACCTTC.

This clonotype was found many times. For the CDR3, the DNA is TGTGCCACCAGCAGAGACAGGGGCAAAAACATTCAGTACTTC. Its protein product is CATSRDRGKNIQYF. The chain links TRBV15 to TRBJ2-4; D might be TRBD1 (6 bases). The V gene's germline CDR1 is LNHNV and CDR2 YYDKDF (reference sequence). This CDR3 comprises 14 residues. The V and J ends lost 0 bases and 3 bases respectively, with 6 bases between them.

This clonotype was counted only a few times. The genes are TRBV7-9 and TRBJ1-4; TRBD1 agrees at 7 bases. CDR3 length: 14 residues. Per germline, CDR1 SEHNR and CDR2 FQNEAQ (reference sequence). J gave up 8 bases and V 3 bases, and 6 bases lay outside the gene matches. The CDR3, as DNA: TGTGCCAGCAGCTTCACCGACAGGGAAGAAAAACTGTTTTTT. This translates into CASSFTDREEKLFF.

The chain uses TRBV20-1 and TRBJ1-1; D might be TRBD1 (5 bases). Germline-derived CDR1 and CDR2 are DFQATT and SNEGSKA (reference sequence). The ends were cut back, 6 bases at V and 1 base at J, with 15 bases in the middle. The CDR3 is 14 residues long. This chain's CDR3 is CSADPGARNTEAFF. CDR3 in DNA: TGCAGTGCCGACCCCGGGGCCAGGAACACTGAAGCTTTCTTT.

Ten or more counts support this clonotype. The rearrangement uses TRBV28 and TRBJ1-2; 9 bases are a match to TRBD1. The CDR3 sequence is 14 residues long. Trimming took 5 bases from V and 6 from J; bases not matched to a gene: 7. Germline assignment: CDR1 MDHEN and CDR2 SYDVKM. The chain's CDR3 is CASSRQGGFDGYTF. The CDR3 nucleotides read TGTGCCAGCAGTCGACAGGGGGGGTTCGATGGCTACACCTTC.

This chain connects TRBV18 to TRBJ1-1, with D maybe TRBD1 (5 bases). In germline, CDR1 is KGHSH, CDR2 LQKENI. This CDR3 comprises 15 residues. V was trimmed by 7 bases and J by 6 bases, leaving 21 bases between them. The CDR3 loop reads CASFRAVSEAAEAFF. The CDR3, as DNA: TGTGCCAGCTTCAGGGCAGTAAGCGAGGCGGCTGAAGCTTTCTTT.

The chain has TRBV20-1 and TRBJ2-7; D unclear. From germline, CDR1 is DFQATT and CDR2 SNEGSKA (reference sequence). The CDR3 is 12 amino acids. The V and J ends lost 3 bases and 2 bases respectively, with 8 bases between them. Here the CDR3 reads CSASRKTYEQYF. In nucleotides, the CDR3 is TGCAGTGCTAGCAGGAAAACCTACGAGCAGTACTTC.

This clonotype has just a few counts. The chain's CDR3 is CASSENLGEAFF. CDR3 coding DNA: TGTGCCAGCAGCGAGAACCTGGGCGAAGCTTTCTTT. V gene TRBV12-3 or TRBV12-4 combines with J gene TRBJ1-1; D unclear. The CDR3 is made up of 12 amino acids. V lost 6 bases and J 8 bases, leaving 13 bases between the germline ends.

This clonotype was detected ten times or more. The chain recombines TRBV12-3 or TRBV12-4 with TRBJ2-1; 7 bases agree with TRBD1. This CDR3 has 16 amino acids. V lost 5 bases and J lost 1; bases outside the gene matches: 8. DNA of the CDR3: TGTGCCAGCAGTCCTTCCCTGGACAGGTCCTACAATGAGCAGTTCTTC. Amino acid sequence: CASSPSLDRSYNEQFF.

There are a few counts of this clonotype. CDR3 sequence: CASSQDSLGPGELFF. The CDR3 bases are TGTGCCAGCAGCCAAGATTCGTTGGGGCCCGGGGAGCTGTTTTTT. The rearrangement links TRBV14 to TRBJ2-2; perhaps TRBD1 as D (5 bases). The V end was cut by 0 bases, the J end by 6 bases, with 11 bases between. The CDR3 runs 15 residues. CDR1 and CDR2 from the germline V gene are SGHDN and FVKESK.

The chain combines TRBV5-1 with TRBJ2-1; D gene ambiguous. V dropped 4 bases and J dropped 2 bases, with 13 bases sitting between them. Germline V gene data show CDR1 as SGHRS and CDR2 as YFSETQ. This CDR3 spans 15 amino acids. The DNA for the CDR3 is TGCGCCAGCAGCCTCAACTCGTACCCCTACAATGAGCAGTTCTTC. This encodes CASSLNSYPYNEQFF.